The 13 T cell receptor beta chains in this list originate from one sample, sequenced in a study of blood T cell repertoires in COVID-19. Only in-frame clones appear in the TCRdb table, and some are missing; sequencing was by immunoSEQ multiplex PCR. Seen here are 200,000 to 250,000 clones, roughly 90% observed once, and the top ten hold about 2.5%. Sequenced sample: peripheral blood. These receptor sequences come from a woman aged 60 to 75 with acute or convalescent COVID-19.

A note on this clone: The junction departs from germline at one end; a sequencing error may be responsible. This chain uses TRBV4-1 with TRBJ1-2, with 7 nucleotides matching TRBD1. The CDR3 totals 14 residues. CDR1 is MGHRA and CDR2 is YSYEKL in the germline V gene. The CDR3 sequence is CASSQDPRDRNLLF. The CDR3 nucleotides read TGCGCCAGCAGCCAAGATCCCCGGGACAGAAACCTACTCTTC.

The chain has TRBV14 and TRBJ2-2; perhaps TRBD2 as D (5 bases). The germline V gene has CDR1 SGHDN and CDR2 FVKESK. With 5 bases removed from V and 6 bases from J, the gap between germline ends came to 16 bases. The CDR3 runs 15 residues. In DNA form, the CDR3 reads TGTGCCAGCAGCAAAAACCAACTAGTTCCCGGGGAGCTGTTTTTT. As protein: CASSKNQLVPGELFF.

This clone was seen only once. V gene TRBV4-3 combines with J gene TRBJ2-7; D perhaps matches TRBD1 (5 bases). The V end lost 2 bases, the J end lost 0 bases, and 14 bases lay between the germline ends. CDR3 length: 16 amino acids. Germline V gives CDR1 LGHNA, CDR2 YSLEER. Written as DNA, the CDR3 is TGCGCCAGCAGCCAAAGTATCGACAGAAGCTCCTACGAGCAGTACTTC. Residues: CASSQSIDRSSYEQYF.

This clone was seen a few times. The rearrangement joins TRBV19 to TRBJ2-7; D is perhaps TRBD1 (6 bases). Trimming took 7 bases from V and 6 from J, leaving 19 bases between them. The CDR3 loop spans 14 amino acids. CDR1 and CDR2 (germline): LNHDA, SQIVND (reference sequence). The CDR3 sequence is CASTPRASGVEQYF. Written as DNA, the CDR3 is TGTGCCAGTACACCCCGGGCCTCAGGGGTCGAGCAGTACTTC.

The J gene is TRBJ2-7, the V gene TRBV19; D gene ambiguous. This CDR3 contains 14 residues. Germline V lookup: CDR1 LNHDA, CDR2 SQIVND (reference sequence). The V gene lost 4 bases and the J gene lost 0 bases, with 10 bases spanning the gap. Here the CDR3 reads CASSNVATSYEQYF. The CDR3 DNA follows: TGTGCCAGTAGTAATGTGGCAACCTCCTACGAGCAGTACTTC.

J is TRBJ2-6 and V is TRBV5-1, with 10 positions matching TRBD1. CDR1 and CDR2 from the germline V gene are SGHRS and YFSETQ. There are 17 residues in the CDR3. Losses at the gene ends were 2 bases for V and 1 base for J; bases not matched to a gene: 3. CDR3 coding DNA: TGCGCCAGCAGCTTAGGGACAGGGGTTTCTGGGGCCAACGTCCTGACTTTC. It yields the protein CASSLGTGVSGANVLTF.

This clone has a single count. The chain uses TRBV6-5 and TRBJ2-3; 7 nucleotides align to TRBD2. V lost 5 bases, J lost 0 bases, and 2 bases stayed unmatched. Germline lookup yields CDR1 MNHEY and CDR2 SVGAGI. The CDR3 has 14 amino acids. CDR3 nucleotide sequence: TGTGCCAGCAGTATTAGCGGGAGCACAGATACGCAGTATTTT. It yields the protein CASSISGSTDTQYF.

This clone has only one observation. The V call is TRBV19, the J call TRBJ1-2, with D possibly being TRBD1 (5 bases). The CDR3 has 13 amino acids. V gave up 3 bases and J gave up 4 bases, with 9 bases separating them. Germline assignment: CDR1 LNHDA and CDR2 SQIVND (reference sequence). Here the CDR3 DNA reads TGTGCCAGTAGTATTTACAGGTTCTATGGCTACACCTTC. Protein sequence: CASSIYRFYGYTF.

The chain couples TRBV19 to TRBJ1-2, with 8 nucleotides matching TRBD1. This CDR3 comprises 15 residues. From germline, CDR1 is LNHDA and CDR2 SQIVND (reference sequence). V lost 5 bases and J lost 0; bases outside the gene matches: 5. DNA of the CDR3: TGTGCCAGTAGTTCCTGGACAGGGTCTAACTATGGCTACACCTTC. Translating gives CASSSWTGSNYGYTF.

CDR3 nucleotides: TGCGCCAGCAGCTTGCCCCGGACAGGCCCACCCTACGAGCAGTACTTC. Its translation: CASSLPRTGPPYEQYF. The chain couples TRBV5-1 to TRBJ2-7; TRBD1 matches at 7 bases. The germline V gene has CDR1 SGHRS and CDR2 YFSETQ. The CDR3 runs to 16 residues. V was pared by 1 base and J by 2 bases, with 9 bases of the junction left unmatched.

The rearrangement uses TRBV30 and TRBJ2-2; D is perhaps TRBD2 (6 bases). V shed 2 bases and J shed 0 bases, with 7 bases lying between them. This CDR3 comprises 14 residues. In germline, CDR1 is GTSNPN, CDR2 SVGIG (reference sequence). DNA of the CDR3: TGTGCCTGGAGTTCTAGCGCGAACACCGGGGAGCTGTTTTTT. Residues: CAWSSSANTGELFF.

This chain connects TRBV7-2 to TRBJ2-3, with TRBD2 matching over 11 bases. Trimming took 9 bases from V and 11 from J; bases not matched to a gene: 10. The CDR3 is 13 residues long. Germline-derived CDR1 and CDR2 are SGHTA and FQGNSA. CDR3 sequence (DNA): TGTGCCAGTAATAGCGGGGGGGCGCCGAGGCAGTATTTT. Translating it yields CASNSGGAPRQYF.

The chain uses TRBV5-5 and TRBJ1-4, with no clear D. Germline V gene sequence: CDR1 SGHKS, CDR2 YYEKEE (reference sequence). The CDR3 has 15 amino acids. The V and J ends lost 3 bases and 0 bases respectively, with 9 bases between them. DNA of the CDR3: TGTGCCAGCAGCTCTCAGACATCAACTAATGAAAAACTGTTTTTT. Its translation: CASSSQTSTNEKLFF. The whole variable domain, remainder taken from reference TRBV5-5 and TRBJ1-4, is DAGVTQSPTHLIKTRGQQVTLRCSPISGHKSVSWYQQVLGQGPQFIFQYYEKEERGRGNFPDRFSARQFPNYSSELNVNALLLGDSALYLCASSSQTSTNEKLFFGSGTQLSVL.